The 21 T cell receptor beta chains given below trace back to one sample, sequenced in a study of blood T cell repertoires in COVID-19. The protocol was immunoSEQ multiplex PCR, while the TCRdb copy is restricted to in-frame clones and leaves out a portion. This table holds some 250,000 clones, roughly 86% found once. The material sequenced was peripheral blood. These receptors were obtained from a woman in her seventies with active or convalescent COVID-19.

The chain carries TRBV9 and TRBJ2-3; 10 nucleotides match TRBD2. The germline gives CDR1 SGDLS, CDR2 YYNGEE. The junction had 10 bases not matched to a gene; V was cut back by 3 bases and J by 0 bases. The CDR3 length is 18 residues. CDR3 DNA sequence: TGTGCCAGCAGCGGAAGTTCAGCGGGGGGGCTAAGCACAGATACGCAGTATTTT. Protein: CASSGSSAGGLSTDTQYF.

V gene TRBV27 combines with J gene TRBJ2-1; 7 nucleotides line up with TRBD2. J gave up 4 bases and V 10 bases, and 4 bases lay outside the gene matches. Germline assignment: CDR1 MNHEY and CDR2 SMNVEV (reference sequence). The CDR3 sequence is 12 residues long. The CDR3 DNA reads as TGTGCCACCGGGACTATTTACAATGAGCAGTTCTTC. Translated, it gives CATGTIYNEQFF.

This clone has just one count. The J gene is TRBJ2-4, the V gene TRBV11-3; TRBD1 is a possible D gene (5 bases). The germline V and J ends were trimmed by 1 base and 5 bases, with 9 bases remaining between them. This CDR3 spans 14 amino acids. Germline V lookup: CDR1 SGHNT, CDR2 YENEEA. The CDR3 coding sequence is TGTGCCAGCAGCTTAGGTACAGGACAAAACATTCAGTACTTC. It translates to CASSLGTGQNIQYF.

The chain uses TRBV7-8 and TRBJ2-1; no clear D gene. The CDR3 is 16 residues long. Trimming cost V 5 bases and J 2 bases, with 16 bases left between them. The V gene's germline CDR1 is SGHVS and CDR2 FQNEAQ. The CDR3 here is CASSPHLRLTYNEQFF. The DNA for the CDR3 is TGTGCCAGCAGCCCCCACCTAAGACTGACCTACAATGAGCAGTTCTTC.

The chain employs TRBV7-9 and TRBJ1-4; no firm D call. The V end was cut by 4 bases, the J end by 14 bases, with 14 bases between. CDR3 length equals 12 residues. Germline lookup yields CDR1 SEHNR and CDR2 FQNEAQ (reference sequence). The CDR3 nucleotides read TGTGCCAGCAGCTATTCCCGGGATTTCCTGTTTTTT. Translated, it gives CASSYSRDFLFF. Full variable domain (remainder filled in from reference TRBV7-9 and TRBJ1-4): DTGVSQNPRHKITKRGQNVTFRCDPISEHNRLYWYRQTLGQGPEFLTYFQNEAQLEKSRLLSDRFSAERPKGSFSTLEIQRTEQGDSAMYLCASSYSRDFLFFGSGTQLSVL.

As to this clone: Other DNA variants within this sample encode the same CDR3. The CDR3 region is CASSLAGGTDTQYF. In DNA form, the CDR3 reads TGCGCCAGCAGCTTGGCCGGGGGGACAGATACGCAGTATTTT. The chain uses TRBV5-1 and TRBJ2-3; 7 nucleotides match TRBD2. Unmatched junction bases numbered 1, after V lost 0 bases and J lost 3 bases. CDR1 SGHRS and CDR2 YFSETQ come from the germline V gene. The CDR3 is made up of 14 amino acids. Full variable domain (rest looked up from reference TRBV5-1 and TRBJ2-3): KAGVTQTPRYLIKTRGQQVTLSCSPISGHRSVSWYQQTPGQGLQFLFEYFSETQRNKGNFPGRFSGRQFSNSRSEMNVSTLELGDSALYLCASSLAGGTDTQYFGPGTRLTVL.

This chain links TRBV7-2 with TRBJ2-7; no clear D gene. Germline V gene lookup returns CDR1 SGHTA and CDR2 FQGNSA. With 2 bases removed from V and 6 bases from J, the gap between germline ends came to 11 bases. The CDR3 has 13 residues. The CDR3, as DNA: TGTGCCAGCAGCTTATCTACTATTCGCGAGCAGTACTTC. This encodes CASSLSTIREQYF.

V usage is TRBV7-2 and J usage is TRBJ1-1, with D unresolved. V was clipped by 5 bases and J by 0 bases, with 13 bases between them. CDR1 and CDR2 from the germline V gene are SGHTA and FQGNSA. The CDR3 extends over 15 amino acids. The CDR3 sequence is CASSPRRSLNTEAFF. The DNA of the CDR3 is TGTGCCAGCAGCCCCCGCCGGAGTTTGAACACTGAAGCTTTCTTT.

This clone was counted a single time. Additional DNA sequences in this sample encode the identical CDR3. The CDR3 bases are TGTGCCAGCAGCCAGGGGGGGAGAGGCTACACCTTC. This gives the protein CASSQGGRGYTF. The genes are TRBV3-1 (or the pseudogene TRBV3-2) and TRBJ1-2; tentatively, D is TRBD1 (5 bases). Germline values: CDR1 LGHDT, CDR2 YNNKEL (reference sequence). Trimming removed 3 bases at V and 8 bases at J, with 10 bases between. This CDR3 is 12 amino acids long.

To note about this clone: Other DNA sequences within the sample encode an identical CDR3. The genes are TRBV9 and TRBJ1-2; D unresolved. The V gene lost 0 bases and the J gene lost 0 bases, with 9 bases spanning the gap. CDR1 is SGDLS and CDR2 is YYNGEE in the germline V gene. The CDR3 spans 15 residues. The CDR3 coding sequence is TGTGCCAGCAGCGTAGGAACCGGTCCTAACTATGGCTACACCTTC. Translation: CASSVGTGPNYGYTF.

The rearrangement uses TRBV21-1 and TRBJ2-4; TRBD1, as called in the table, went unchecked against the DNA. TRBV21-1 is a listed pseudogene. The CDR3 sequence is 18 residues long. The CDR3 DNA follows: TGTGCCAGCAGCAAAGGGGACAGGGGGCGAAAGGCCAAAAACATTCAGTACTTC. Its translation is CASSKGDRGRKAKNIQYF.

The gene calls are TRBV7-3 and TRBJ2-1, with 10 bases matching TRBD2. J lost 8 bases, V lost 7 bases, and 11 bases had no gene match. This CDR3 is 15 amino acids long. Germline V gene sequence: CDR1 SGHTA, CDR2 FQGTGA. The CDR3 is CASNQAGGPQDEQFF. In DNA form, the CDR3 reads TGTGCCAGCAACCAAGCGGGGGGGCCACAGGATGAGCAGTTCTTC.

The chain uses TRBV11-2 and TRBJ1-6, with D unclear. V was clipped by 2 bases and J by 0 bases, with 2 bases between them. The length of the CDR3 is 14 residues. CDR1 is SGHAT, CDR2 FQNNGV, per germline. In DNA form, the CDR3 reads TGTGCCAGCAGCTTATACTCCTATAATTCACCCCTCCACTTT. It translates to CASSLYSYNSPLHF.

This chain links TRBV9 with TRBJ2-5; no clear D gene. The germline CDR1 and CDR2 sequences are SGDLS and YYNGEE. Trimming took off 0 bases at V and 5 bases at J, with 8 bases between the two ends. This CDR3 comprises 13 residues. DNA of the CDR3: TGTGCCAGCAGCGTAGGCGTGGTGGAGACCCAGTACTTC. As protein: CASSVGVVETQYF.

The genes are TRBV5-1 and TRBJ2-1; D is unresolved. Trimming left V 2 bases short and J 0 bases short, with 9 bases between. CDR1 is SGHRS and CDR2 is YFSETQ in the germline V gene. This CDR3 region has 15 residues. The CDR3 spells CASSFTGSSYNEQFF. The CDR3 DNA reads as TGCGCCAGCAGCTTTACGGGTAGCTCCTACAATGAGCAGTTCTTC.

V is TRBV7-2 and J is TRBJ2-4; 7 nucleotides match TRBD1. CDR1 SGHTA and CDR2 FQGNSA come from the germline V gene. This CDR3 is built from 14 residues. V gave up 5 bases and J gave up 4 bases; unmatched junction bases: 5. Here the CDR3 reads CASSHQGDKNIQYF. The DNA of the CDR3 is TGTGCCAGCAGCCACCAGGGGGATAAAAACATTCAGTACTTC.

The chain has TRBV7-2 and TRBJ2-4; 15 nucleotides agree with TRBD2. V was clipped by 1 base and J by 9 bases; unmatched bases: 4. Germline V gives CDR1 SGHTA, CDR2 FQGNSA. CDR3 size: 16 residues. CDR3 nucleotides: TGTGCCAGCAGCTTAGAGGGACTAGCGGGGGGAAGCATTCAGTACTTC. It is translated as CASSLEGLAGGSIQYF.

This sequence joins TRBV6-2 or TRBV6-3 and TRBJ1-4, with a possible D match to TRBD1 (6 bases). Germline CDR1 and CDR2: MNHEY and SVGEGT. The V end was cut by 0 bases, the J end by 3 bases, with 14 bases between. CDR3 length: 17 amino acids. This chain's CDR3 is CASSYSEGDVANEKLFF. The CDR3 DNA follows: TGTGCCAGCAGTTACTCTGAGGGGGACGTGGCTAATGAAAAACTGTTTTTT.

The chain carries TRBV18 and TRBJ1-5, with 7 bases identical to TRBD1. The V gene's germline CDR1 is KGHSH and CDR2 LQKENI. This CDR3 contains 15 residues. The trim removed 0 bases at V and 4 bases at J, leaving 3 bases unmatched. CDR3 DNA sequence: TGTGCCAGCTCACCACCGGGACAGATGAATCAGCCCCAGCATTTT. Translating gives CASSPPGQMNQPQHF.

This clone appeared a few times. This sequence joins TRBV10-3 and TRBJ1-2; TRBD1 matches at 7 bases. Germline trimming cut 3 bases from V and 5 bases from J; bases unmatched to any gene: 9. The CDR3 is 15 amino acids. In germline, CDR1 is ENHRY, CDR2 SYGVKD. The CDR3 region has the DNA TGTGCCATCAGTGATCTAGACAGGGTCAATTATGGCTACACCTTC. Translated: CAISDLDRVNYGYTF.

This sequence joins TRBV4-1 and TRBJ2-5; D perhaps matches TRBD1 (6 bases). The ends were cut back, 4 bases at V and 1 base at J, with 10 bases in the middle. Germline V gene data show CDR1 as MGHRA and CDR2 as YSYEKL. The CDR3 is 14 residues long. The CDR3 is CASSLDRSQETQYF. In nucleotides, the CDR3 is TGCGCCAGCAGCCTCGACAGGTCCCAAGAGACCCAGTACTTC.